These 27 T cell receptor beta chains came from one sample sequenced in a study of cytomegalovirus exposure and HLA in healthy donors. This PCR relied on a set of 60 Vbeta primers and 13 Jbeta primers. Libraries were prepared by immunoSEQ multiplex PCR; TCRdb keeps only in-frame clonotypes and omits some of them. The data hold roughly 140,000 clones, with about 60% observed a single time. Sequenced: PBMCs. The receptors here all came from a woman in her fifties or sixties in good health and CMV-seropositive.

The rearrangement joins TRBV28 to TRBJ1-1, with D hard to call. The CDR3 is 13 residues long. Trimming removed 4 bases from V and 0 bases from J, with 6 bases in between. CDR1 and CDR2 from the germline V gene are MDHEN and SYDVKM. The CDR3: CASSSSVNTEAFF. As DNA, the CDR3 is TGTGCCAGCAGTTCCAGCGTGAACACTGAAGCTTTCTTT.

This clone has ten or more counts. The genes are TRBV10-3 and TRBJ1-1, with 7 nucleotides matching TRBD1. The CDR3 is made up of 11 amino acids. Germline V gene lookup returns CDR1 ENHRY and CDR2 SYGVKD. CDR3 in amino acids: CPKGAWSEAFF. CDR3 coding DNA: TGTCCTAAGGGGGCTTGGTCTGAAGCTTTCTTT.

The chain couples TRBV28 to TRBJ1-3, with D perhaps matching TRBD1 (5 bases). Germline V gene sequence: CDR1 MDHEN, CDR2 SYDVKM. The CDR3 has 18 amino acids. Trimming took off 7 bases at V and 0 bases at J, with 22 bases between the two ends. The CDR3 DNA reads TGTGCCAGCATCCGATCCCTTGGGGCACTCTACTCTGGAAACACCATATATTTT. Translation gives CASIRSLGALYSGNTIYF.

V gene TRBV7-9 combines with J gene TRBJ1-2; D remains ambiguous. The CDR3 spans 12 residues. V was pared by 5 bases and J by 0 bases, with 4 bases between. Germline loops: CDR1 SEHNR, CDR2 FQNEAQ (reference sequence). The CDR3 region is CASSQTNYGYTF. The DNA of the CDR3 is TGTGCCAGCAGCCAGACTAACTATGGCTACACCTTC.

Worth noting for this clone: The same CDR3 arises from other DNA sequences in this sample as well. The J gene is TRBJ2-7, the V gene TRBV28; D may be TRBD2 (6 bases). The CDR3 spans 15 residues. Trimming shortened V by 4 bases and J by 5 bases, and 18 bases separated the two germline ends. Per the germline V gene, CDR1 is MDHEN and CDR2 is SYDVKM. As DNA, the CDR3 is TGTGCCAGCAGTTCCGTCAGGGAGGTTTTCAACGAGCAGTACTTC. Translated, it gives CASSSVREVFNEQYF.

The chain couples TRBV4-3 to TRBJ2-3; a weak D match, TRBD1 (6 bases). Trimming removed 0 bases at V and 2 bases at J, with 12 bases between. The CDR3 runs 16 residues. Germline loops: CDR1 LGHNA, CDR2 YSLEER. CDR3 bases: TGCGCCAGCAGCCAAGATCCCCAGGGGCTCACAGATACGCAGTATTTT. Its protein is CASSQDPQGLTDTQYF.

The gene calls are TRBV5-4 and TRBJ2-7, with D maybe TRBD2 (5 bases). Looked up from germline, CDR1 is SGHNT and CDR2 is YYREEE (reference sequence). Trimming shortened V by 0 bases and J by 2 bases, and 12 bases separated the two germline ends. The CDR3 runs 15 residues. The CDR3 region has the DNA TGTGCCAGCAGCTTGGGTCCTAGCCAAGCCTACGAGCAGTACTTC. Its translation: CASSLGPSQAYEQYF.

The genes are TRBV14 and TRBJ2-5; D might be TRBD1 (6 bases). Per the germline V gene, CDR1 is SGHDN and CDR2 is FVKESK. V lost 5 bases and J 1 base, leaving 8 bases between the germline ends. The CDR3 spans 13 residues. CDR3 in amino acids: CASSRGIQETQYF. The CDR3 DNA sequence: TGTGCCAGCAGCAGGGGGATCCAAGAGACCCAGTACTTC. Full variable domain (outside the CDR3, taken from reference TRBV14 and TRBJ2-5): EAGVTQFPSHSVIEKGQTVTLRCDPISGHDNLYWYRRVMGKEIKFLLHFVKESKQDESGMPNNRFLAERTGGTYSTLKVQPAELEDSGVYFCASSRGIQETQYFGPGTRLLVL.

V is TRBV28 and J is TRBJ1-2; D call uncertain. Germline V gene lookup returns CDR1 MDHEN and CDR2 SYDVKM. The CDR3 sequence is 14 residues long. V was cut by 10 bases and J by 4 bases, with 19 bases left in between. CDR3 nucleotides: TGTGCCACCCGTGACGGGGTTGGGTTCTATGGCTACACCTTC. Protein sequence: CATRDGVGFYGYTF.

The chain's CDR3 is CASSSPDRGGYGYTF. DNA for the CDR3: TGTGCCAGCAGTTCCCCGGACAGGGGAGGCTATGGCTACACCTTC. This chain links TRBV28 with TRBJ1-2, with 9 bases lining up with TRBD1. V shed 4 bases, J shed 4 bases, and the junction held 7 bases outside the gene matches. The germline V gene has CDR1 MDHEN and CDR2 SYDVKM. The CDR3 extends over 15 amino acids.

The chain employs TRBV7-3 and TRBJ2-2, with unresolved D. With 5 bases removed from V and 6 bases from J, the gap between germline ends came to 7 bases. The CDR3 contains 12 residues. Germline CDR1 and CDR2: SGHTA and FQGTGA. CDR3 DNA: TGTGCCAGCAGCCGTTCCCCCGGGGAGCTGTTTTTT. As protein: CASSRSPGELFF.

The chain has TRBV30 and TRBJ2-7; D remains unclear. Germline V gene lookup returns CDR1 GTSNPN and CDR2 SVGIG (reference sequence). The CDR3 is made up of 12 amino acids. The V gene lost 3 bases and the J gene lost 6 bases, with 12 bases spanning the gap. The DNA for the CDR3 is TGTGCCTGGAGGGCGGAATCCCCCGAGCAGTACTTC. Protein sequence: CAWRAESPEQYF.

The chain employs TRBV10-1 and TRBJ2-3, with D possibly matching TRBD2 (5 bases). The CDR3 runs 13 residues. The V gene lost 4 bases and the J gene lost 3 bases, with 8 bases spanning the gap. CDR1 and CDR2 from the germline V gene are WNHNN and SYGVQD (reference sequence). The CDR3 loop reads CASSVLATDTQYF. CDR3 bases: TGCGCCAGCAGTGTCCTAGCAACAGATACGCAGTATTTT.

The chain has TRBV18 and TRBJ1-1; unclear D gene. Between the trimmed V and J ends, which lost 6 bases and 0 bases, there was a span of 14 bases. The germline CDR1 and CDR2 sequences are KGHSH and LQKENI. This CDR3 has 15 residues. The CDR3 nucleotides read TGTGCCAGCTCCTCCGGGAGCGCGCTGAACACTGAAGCTTTCTTT. Its protein product is CASSSGSALNTEAFF.

V and J are TRBV4-3 and TRBJ1-5; TRBD1 matches 10 bases. V dropped 5 bases and J dropped 5; count of bases not matched to a gene: 3. The CDR3 spans 14 residues. CDR1 is LGHNA, CDR2 YSLEER, per germline. This CDR3 is CASSYGQGDQPQHF. CDR3 in DNA: TGCGCCAGCAGCTATGGACAGGGGGATCAGCCCCAGCATTTT.

This clone was counted a few times. The chain joins TRBV29-1 to TRBJ1-2; 7 nucleotides agree with TRBD1. J was trimmed by 5 bases and V by 5 bases; bases with no gene match: 11. The CDR3 is made up of 14 amino acids. Germline CDR1 reads SQVTM; CDR2 reads ANQGSEA. CDR3 residues: CSVYFQTGNYGYTF. For the CDR3, the DNA is TGCAGCGTTTACTTCCAGACAGGGAATTATGGCTACACCTTC.

The chain has TRBV5-1 and TRBJ2-5; perhaps TRBD2 as D (6 bases). V was shortened by 9 bases and J by 4 bases, with 22 bases between the two germline ends. Germline CDR1 SGHRS, CDR2 YFSETQ. CDR3 length: 15 residues. The CDR3 sequence: CATKEGTRVGETQYF. The CDR3, as DNA: TGCGCCACTAAGGAGGGTACTCGGGTAGGAGAGACCCAGTACTTC.

Only one count was recorded for this clone. The chain is built from TRBV7-9 and TRBJ1-1; TRBD1 is a possible D gene (6 bases). Trimming took 1 base from V and 3 from J, leaving 9 bases between them. This CDR3 is 14 amino acids long. Germline loops: CDR1 SEHNR, CDR2 FQNEAQ (reference sequence). The DNA for the CDR3 is TGTGCCAGCAGCTTAGTCGCAGGGGACACTGAAGCTTTCTTT. Protein sequence: CASSLVAGDTEAFF.

V is TRBV4-3 and J is TRBJ2-7; 8 nucleotides align to TRBD1. The CDR3 has 15 residues. Trimming took 0 bases from V and 4 from J; bases not matched to a gene: 5. Looked up from germline, CDR1 is LGHNA and CDR2 is YSLEER. The CDR3 spells CASSQDRTGTYEQYF. CDR3 DNA sequence: TGCGCCAGCAGCCAAGATAGGACAGGGACGTACGAGCAGTACTTC.

The chain joins TRBV2 to TRBJ2-7, with D possibly TRBD1 on 5 matching bases. From germline, CDR1 is SNHLY and CDR2 FYNNEI. V lost 7 bases to trimming and J lost 2 bases, with 15 bases between them. The CDR3 spans 14 residues. The chain's CDR3 is CASKKTEVTYEQYF. CDR3 nucleotide sequence: TGTGCCAGCAAGAAGACAGAGGTTACCTACGAGCAGTACTTC.

For this clone: Other DNA sequences of this sample code for an identical CDR3. This chain joins TRBV20-1 and TRBJ2-1; D unclear. The CDR3 consists of 11 residues. Between the trimmed V and J ends, which lost 5 bases and 7 bases, there was a span of 9 bases. CDR1 is DFQATT and CDR2 is SNEGSKA in the germline V gene (reference sequence). This CDR3 reads CSAPRGNEQFF. DNA of the CDR3: TGCAGTGCTCCGCGTGGTAATGAGCAGTTCTTC.

The chain is built from TRBV28 and TRBJ1-2, with D unclear. CDR1 and CDR2 from the germline V gene are MDHEN and SYDVKM. The CDR3 spans 13 residues. The germline V and J ends were trimmed by 5 bases and 8 bases, with 15 bases remaining between them. The CDR3 reads CASSTLGGYGYTF. The CDR3 coding sequence is TGTGCCAGCAGTACCCTAGGAGGGTACGGCTACACCTTC.

A few counts support this clone. The rearrangement uses TRBV5-8 and TRBJ1-1; a weak D match, TRBD1 (6 bases). CDR1 and CDR2 from the germline V gene are SGHTS and YDEGEE. The CDR3 is made up of 14 amino acids. V dropped 1 base and J dropped 2 bases, with 9 bases sitting between them. CDR3 sequence reads: CASSLTGHNTEAFF. The CDR3 DNA sequence: TGTGCCAGCAGCTTGACGGGACACAACACTGAAGCTTTCTTT.

The V and J genes are TRBV7-9 and TRBJ1-2; D is perhaps TRBD1 (6 bases). Deletions cut 5 bases from V and 8 bases from J, with 18 bases between. The CDR3 sequence is 14 residues long. Germline-derived CDR1 and CDR2 are SEHNR and FQNEAQ (reference sequence). CDR3 in DNA: TGTGCCAGCAGCACAGGACAGCTACAAGGGGGCTACACCTTC. It yields the protein CASSTGQLQGGYTF.

The DNA of the CDR3 is TGCGCCAGCAGCCGCCCGACAGGGAGCTTTGAGGCCCAGTACTTC. Protein product: CASSRPTGSFEAQYF. This sequence joins TRBV4-1 and TRBJ2-5, with 7 bases fitting TRBD1. The CDR3 runs to 15 residues. The V gene end was trimmed by 4 bases and the J gene end by 9 bases; junction bases not matched to a gene: 14. The germline V gene encodes CDR1 MGHRA and CDR2 YSYEKL.

This chain joins TRBV2 and TRBJ1-5; D gene ambiguous. Trimming shortened V by 5 bases and J by 5 bases, and 7 bases separated the two germline ends. Per the germline V gene, CDR1 is SNHLY and CDR2 is FYNNEI. The CDR3 length is 12 residues. DNA of the CDR3: TGTGCCAGCAGTCCAGATGATCAGCCCCAGCATTTT. As protein: CASSPDDQPQHF.

The rearrangement links TRBV11-2 to TRBJ1-1; D may be TRBD1 (5 bases). This CDR3 has 17 amino acids. CDR1 is SGHAT and CDR2 is FQNNGV in the germline V gene. Deletions cut 1 base from V and 7 bases from J, with 22 bases between. CDR3 region: CASSLARRRGIVVEAFF. CDR3 nucleotide sequence: TGTGCCAGCAGCTTAGCCCGCAGGAGGGGCATTGTGGTTGAAGCTTTCTTT.